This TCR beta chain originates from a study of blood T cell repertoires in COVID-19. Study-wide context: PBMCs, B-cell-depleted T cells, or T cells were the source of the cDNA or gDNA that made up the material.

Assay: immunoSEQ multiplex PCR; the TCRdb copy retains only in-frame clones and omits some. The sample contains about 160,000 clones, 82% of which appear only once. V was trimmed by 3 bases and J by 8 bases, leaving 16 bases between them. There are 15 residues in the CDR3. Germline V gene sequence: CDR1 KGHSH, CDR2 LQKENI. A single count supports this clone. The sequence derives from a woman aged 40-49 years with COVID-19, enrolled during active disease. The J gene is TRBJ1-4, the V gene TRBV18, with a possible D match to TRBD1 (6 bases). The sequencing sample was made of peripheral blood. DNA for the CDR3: TGTGCCAGCTCACCCAGGGGCGACCCTATAGAAAAACTGTTTTTT. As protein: CASSPRGDPIEKLFF.